This is a list of T cell receptor beta chains from one sample in a study of response to subunit inactivated influenza vaccine. TCRdb ran MiXCR on the RT-PCR reads and lists one entry per CDR3 protein. The sample holds hundreds of thousands of distinct CDR3 sequences, around 14% seen once. This specimen was PBMCs from blood, taken 11 to 12 days after vaccination. The origin of the receptors is a man aged 50 to 59 who received an inactivated influenza vaccine. Both conserved end residues are part of each CDR3. D genes are given only for firm matches. Size tells how often a clone was seen (once, few, many) or the class of an expanded clone, and some rows leave it out.

V,size,J,D,DNA,CDR3
TRBV12-3/TRBV12-4,few,TRBJ2-1,NA,TGTGCCAGCAGTCCCGGGGTCTCGACCAATGAGCAGTTCTTC,CASSPGVSTNEQFF
TRBV10-3,NA,TRBJ2-6,NA,TGTGCCATCAGTCAACAGAGCTCTGGGGCCAACGTCCTGACTTTC,CAISQQSSGANVLTF
TRBV7-9,few,TRBJ2-5,NA,TGTGCCAGCAGCTTTAACAGGCAACAAGAGACCCAGTACTTC,CASSFNRQQETQYF
TRBV20-1,few,TRBJ1-1,NA,TGCAGCGAATCTCACAGCAAAATGAACACTGAAGCTTTCTTT,CSESHSKMNTEAFF
TRBV10-3,NA,TRBJ2-1,NA,TGTGCCATCAGGGAGACAGAATCCCAGTTCTTC,CAIRETESQFF
TRBV12-3/TRBV12-4,NA,TRBJ2-1,NA,TGTGCCAGCAGTTTAGTGCCCAGAAACAATGAGCAGTTCTTC,CASSLVPRNNEQFF
TRBV5-1,few,TRBJ2-3,NA,TGCGCCAGCAGCACAGCCAGGGGAGGGACAGATACGCAGTATTTT,CASSTARGGTDTQYF
TRBV20-1,few,TRBJ2-7,TRBD1,TGCAGTGCCAGCCGGACAGGGTCTGAACCCTACGAGCAGTACTTC,CSASRTGSEPYEQYF
TRBV5-1,few,TRBJ1-1,TRBD1,TGCGCCAGCAGCTGGGACAGGGGAAACACTGAAGCTTTCTTT,CASSWDRGNTEAFF
TRBV28,NA,TRBJ2-7,TRBD2,TGTGCCAGCAGTTCGCTAGCGGGAGCTGGCGGGGAGCAGTACTTC,CASSSLAGAGGEQYF
TRBV5-6,NA,TRBJ1-5,TRBD1,TGTGCCAGCAGCACGACCGGGACAGGGCGCCAGCCCCAGCATTTT,CASSTTGTGRQPQHF
TRBV12-3/TRBV12-4,many,TRBJ1-1,NA,TGTGCCAGCAGTTTTCGGAGGGGGACTGAAGCTTTCTTT,CASSFRRGTEAFF
TRBV9,few,TRBJ2-3,NA,TGTGCCAGCAGCAGTGAAACTAGCACAGATACGCAGTATTTT,CASSSETSTDTQYF
TRBV4-3,NA,TRBJ2-7,TRBD2,TGCGCCAGCAGCCAGGGGGGGGGAGGAACCTACGAGCAGTACTTC,CASSQGGGGTYEQYF
TRBV28,few,TRBJ1-2,NA,TGTGCCAGCAGTTTGGGGACGGCTGACTATGGCTACACCTTC,CASSLGTADYGYTF
TRBV7-9,NA,TRBJ1-1,NA,TGTGCCAGCAGCAACAGGGCTGGGGACACTGAAGCTTTCTTT,CASSNRAGDTEAFF
TRBV12-3/TRBV12-4,NA,TRBJ2-7,NA,TGTGCCAGCAGTAGGGGTGGCAACCAGTACTTC,CASSRGGNQYF
TRBV7-8,few,TRBJ2-1,NA,TGTGCCAGCAGCTCCCGGGACCGGCAAAGGACTGAGCAGTTCTTC,CASSSRDRQRTEQFF
TRBV7-2,NA,TRBJ2-1,NA,TGTGCCAGCAGCCGTAGCGGCCAATACAATGAGCAGTTCTTC,CASSRSGQYNEQFF
TRBV12-3/TRBV12-4,many,TRBJ2-1,TRBD1,TGTGCCAGCAGTTTGTTGGGACAGGGCTACAATGAGCAGTTCTTC,CASSLLGQGYNEQFF
TRBV28,NA,TRBJ1-2,NA,TGTGCCAGCAGTTCCCCTGCTAATAACTATGGCTACACCTTC,CASSSPANNYGYTF
TRBV2,NA,TRBJ1-6,TRBD1,TGTGCCAGCATCGGGACAGGGGGATTCTCACCCCTCCACTTT,CASIGTGGFSPLHF
TRBV5-1,NA,TRBJ1-5,NA,TGCGCCAGCAGCTTCGAGGGGTATAGCAATCAGCCCCAGCATTTT,CASSFEGYSNQPQHF
TRBV20-1,NA,TRBJ2-4,TRBD2,TGCAGTGCTAGAGATTCTAGCGGGGGGGCTATAAACATTCAGTACTTC,CSARDSSGGAINIQYF
TRBV12-3/TRBV12-4,few,TRBJ1-5,NA,TGTGCCAGCAGTCCAAATATCGGCAATCAGCCCCAGCATTTT,CASSPNIGNQPQHF
TRBV20-1,NA,TRBJ2-7,TRBD2,TGCAGTGCTAGAGATTCTTTACTAGCGGGAGGGCCTTTTTCCGGCGAGCAGTACTTC,CSARDSLLAGGPFSGEQYF
TRBV2,NA,TRBJ2-1,TRBD2,TGTGCCAGCAGTGAACAAGTGGGGGGGTGGTCCTACAATGAGCAGTTCTTC,CASSEQVGGWSYNEQFF
TRBV27,NA,TRBJ1-1,NA,TGTGCCAGCAGTTACAGGGACGACACTGAAGCTTTCTTT,CASSYRDDTEAFF
TRBV7-2,NA,TRBJ1-2,TRBD1,TGTGCCAGCAGCTTCGACAGGGGTCACTATGGCTACACCTTC,CASSFDRGHYGYTF
TRBV20-1,NA,TRBJ2-1,TRBD2,TGCAGTGCTAGAGACCCACTTAGCGGGAGGGACTACAATGAGCAGTTCTTC,CSARDPLSGRDYNEQFF
TRBV2,NA,TRBJ2-1,NA,TGTGCCAGCAGCGCGGGACAGTCTTACAATGAGCAGTTCTTC,CASSAGQSYNEQFF
TRBV28,many,TRBJ1-2,NA,TGTGCCAGCAGTTTTGGGACGGATGGCTACACCTTC,CASSFGTDGYTF
TRBV4-1,NA,TRBJ2-7,NA,TGCGCCAGCAGCCAAGACTTTAGGACCGAGAGCGAGCAGTACTTC,CASSQDFRTESEQYF
TRBV7-9,NA,TRBJ2-5,NA,TGTGCCAGCAGCTTAGGGCAGGGGTTGGTCGAGACCCAGTACTTC,CASSLGQGLVETQYF
TRBV5-5,NA,TRBJ1-3,NA,TGTGCCAGCAGCTTGGCTCCGAGGGGGGGAAACACCATATATTTT,CASSLAPRGGNTIYF
TRBV5-1,many,TRBJ2-7,NA,TGCGCCAGCAGCCCCGACAGAATTTACGAGCAGTACTTC,CASSPDRIYEQYF
TRBV4-1,NA,TRBJ2-4,TRBD1,TGCGCCAGCAGCCGACGGGACGGGACAGAGCTAAACATTCAGTACTTC,CASSRRDGTELNIQYF
TRBV29-1,few,TRBJ2-2,NA,TGCAGCGTTCAGAGGGCCGGGGAGCTGTTTTTT,CSVQRAGELFF
TRBV7-9,few,TRBJ2-5,TRBD1,TGTGCCAGCAGCAGTACCGGGACAGGCTTTCGGGAGACCCAGTACTTC,CASSSTGTGFRETQYF
TRBV4-2,few,TRBJ2-4,TRBD1,TGTGCCAGCAGCCAAACTTCGCCGGGACAGAAAAACATTCAGTACTTC,CASSQTSPGQKNIQYF
TRBV6-2/TRBV6-3,once,TRBJ1-1,NA,TGTGCCAGCATTCTCGGAATCGGAGCCACTGAAGCTTTCTTC,CASILGIGATEAFF
TRBV27,NA,TRBJ2-5,NA,TGTGCCAGCAGTTTATATCGCTCGGGGGGCGGAGAGACCCAGTACTTC,CASSLYRSGGGETQYF
TRBV5-1,many,TRBJ1-1,NA,TGCGCCAGCAGGCGGGAACCAGGATTTCTTGAAGCTTTCTTT,CASRREPGFLEAFF
TRBV20-1,NA,TRBJ1-1,TRBD1,TGCAGGGGGACAGGGGGAGGACCTGAAGCTTTCTTT,CRGTGGGPEAFF
TRBV20-1,many,TRBJ2-1,TRBD2,TGCAGTGCTAGACGGGAGGGCGTAAAGGCCTACAATGAGCAGTTCTTC,CSARREGVKAYNEQFF
TRBV10-3,NA,TRBJ2-3,NA,TGTGCCATCAGTGAGGGTTATACGCAGTATTTT,CAISEGYTQYF
TRBV11-1,NA,TRBJ2-3,TRBD2,TGTGCCAGCAGCTTAGGACTGTTTGCGGGAGAGTACACAGATACGCAGTATTTT,CASSLGLFAGEYTDTQYF
TRBV15,few,TRBJ2-1,TRBD2,TGTGCCACCAGCAGAGAGTCGGGGGGCTACAATGAGCAGTTCTTC,CATSRESGGYNEQFF